These 8 T cell receptor beta chains originate from one sample sequenced in a study of cytomegalovirus exposure and HLA in healthy donors. The PCR ran on 60 Vbeta and 13 Jbeta primers. The repertoire was sequenced with immunoSEQ multiplex PCR; TCRdb's copy has only in-frame clones and lacks some. The data hold a few hundred thousand clones, with approximately 82% observed a single time. Sequencing was carried out using PBMCs. All receptors come from an older woman in good health and CMV-seropositive.

This clone was counted a single time. The chain employs TRBV6-6 and TRBJ2-2, with 9 bases lining up with TRBD2. The V and J ends lost 6 bases and 5 bases, in that order; junction bases with no gene match: 7. The CDR3 runs 15 residues. Germline V CDR1 and CDR2: MNHNY, SVGAGI (reference sequence). The CDR3 protein is CASSPRRGGTGELFF. The CDR3 DNA reads TGTGCCAGCAGCCCTAGGCGGGGGGGAACCGGGGAGCTGTTTTTT.

The chain combines TRBV5-4 with TRBJ2-5; 8 bases fit TRBD2. Germline V lookup: CDR1 SGHNT, CDR2 YYREEE (reference sequence). V was clipped by 4 bases and J by 5 bases; unmatched bases: 7. The CDR3 has 14 amino acids. CDR3 protein: CASSPGGGRETQYF. The CDR3 DNA sequence: TGTGCCAGCAGCCCAGGCGGGGGGCGCGAGACCCAGTACTTC.

The chain recombines TRBV19 with TRBJ2-1; 9 bases map to TRBD2. The CDR3 extends over 19 amino acids. CDR1 and CDR2 from the germline V gene are LNHDA and SQIVND (reference sequence). The trim removed 7 bases at V and 2 bases at J, leaving 18 bases unmatched. The CDR3 coding sequence is TGTGCCAGTAAGGTCGGGGGGTATTTAGCGGGAGTCCCCTACAATGAGCAGTTCTTC. Translation: CASKVGGYLAGVPYNEQFF.

CDR3 region: CSASREETQYF. The CDR3 coding sequence is TGCAGTGCAAGCCGTGAAGAGACCCAGTACTTC. The chain links TRBV20-1 to TRBJ2-5; D unresolved. The V and J ends lost 6 bases and 3 bases respectively, with 8 bases between them. CDR1 and CDR2 (germline): DFQATT, SNEGSKA (reference sequence). The CDR3 loop spans 11 amino acids.

The chain carries TRBV7-9 and TRBJ2-2; D perhaps matches TRBD1 (6 bases). Germline assignment: CDR1 SEHNR and CDR2 FQNEAQ (reference sequence). The CDR3 is 15 amino acids. The ends were cut back, 1 base at V and 0 bases at J, with 6 bases in the middle. CDR3 sequence: CASSLGTANTGELFF. CDR3 nucleotide sequence: TGTGCCAGCAGCTTAGGGACAGCGAACACCGGGGAGCTGTTTTTT.

J is TRBJ2-1 and V is TRBV6-1; no clear D. CDR3 length: 12 amino acids. Trimming removed 2 bases from V and 5 bases from J, with 4 bases in between. From germline, CDR1 is MNHNS and CDR2 SASEGT. CDR3 sequence reads: CASSERDNEQFF. In DNA form, the CDR3 reads TGTGCCAGCAGTGAACGGGACAATGAGCAGTTCTTC.

V and J are TRBV27 and TRBJ2-7; 16 nucleotides match TRBD2. The length of the CDR3 is 18 residues. Trimming cost V 5 bases and J 4 bases; bases outside gene matches: 11. CDR1 MNHEY and CDR2 SMNVEV come from the germline V gene (reference sequence). The CDR3 is CASSPGTSGRALRYEQYF. CDR3 DNA: TGTGCCAGCAGTCCCGGGACTAGCGGGAGGGCCTTAAGATACGAGCAGTACTTC.

This chain joins TRBV4-1 and TRBJ2-1, with TRBD2 matching 10 bases. V lost 8 bases and J lost 1; bases outside the gene matches: 11. The CDR3 extends over 17 amino acids. Germline V gene data show CDR1 as MGHRA and CDR2 as YSYEKL. The CDR3 DNA follows: TGCGCCAGCTCCCTAAGTCGGACTAGCGGTTCCTACAATGAGCAGTTCTTC. Translating gives CASSLSRTSGSYNEQFF.